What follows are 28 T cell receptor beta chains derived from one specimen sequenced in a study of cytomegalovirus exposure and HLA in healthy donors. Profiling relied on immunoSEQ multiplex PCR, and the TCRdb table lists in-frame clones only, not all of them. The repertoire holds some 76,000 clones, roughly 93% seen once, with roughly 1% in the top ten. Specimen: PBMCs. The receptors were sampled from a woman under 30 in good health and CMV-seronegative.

This CDR3 is CARSPTGIGANVLTF. The CDR3 bases are TGTGCCAGATCCCCCACAGGGATAGGGGCCAACGTCCTGACTTTC. V and J are TRBV6-4 and TRBJ2-6, with D perhaps matching TRBD1 (6 bases). CDR1 and CDR2 from the germline V gene are MRHNA and SNTAGT. This CDR3 comprises 15 residues. V gave up 9 bases and J gave up 4 bases, with 16 bases separating them.

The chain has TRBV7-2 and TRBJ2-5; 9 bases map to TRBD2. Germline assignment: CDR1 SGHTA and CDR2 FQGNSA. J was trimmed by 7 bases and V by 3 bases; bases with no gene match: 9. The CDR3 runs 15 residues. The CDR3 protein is CASSFISGSEGTQYF. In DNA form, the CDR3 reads TGTGCCAGCAGCTTTATTAGCGGGAGTGAGGGGACCCAGTACTTC.

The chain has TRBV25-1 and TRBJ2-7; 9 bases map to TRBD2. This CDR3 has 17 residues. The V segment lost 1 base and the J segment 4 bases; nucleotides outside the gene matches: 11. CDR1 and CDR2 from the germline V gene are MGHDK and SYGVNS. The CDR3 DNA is TGTGCCAGCAGTGAATTGAGTAGCGGGAGTAGTGCGTACGAGCAGTACTTC. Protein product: CASSELSSGSSAYEQYF.

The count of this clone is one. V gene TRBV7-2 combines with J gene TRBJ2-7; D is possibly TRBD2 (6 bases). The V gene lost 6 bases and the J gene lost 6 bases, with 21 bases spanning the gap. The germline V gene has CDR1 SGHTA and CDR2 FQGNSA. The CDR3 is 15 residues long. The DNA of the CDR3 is TGTGCCAGCAGGGATGAGGCGGGAATATACGGCGAGCAGTACTTC. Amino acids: CASRDEAGIYGEQYF. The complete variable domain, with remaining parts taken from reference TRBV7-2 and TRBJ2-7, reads GAGVSQSPSNKVTEKGKDVELRCDPISGHTALYWYRQSLGQGLEFLIYFQGNSAPDKSGLPSDRFSAERTGGSVSTLTIQRTQQEDSAVYLCASRDEAGIYGEQYFGPGTRLTVT.

The chain's CDR3 is CASSKGKGRLAGAISYEQYF. The CDR3, as DNA: TGTGCCAGCAGCAAAGGTAAGGGTCGACTAGCGGGAGCTATCTCCTACGAGCAGTACTTC. The chain has TRBV21-1 and TRBJ2-7; TRBD2, the D gene given by the table, was not confirmed from the DNA. TRBV21-1 is a documented pseudogene. The CDR3 contains 20 residues.

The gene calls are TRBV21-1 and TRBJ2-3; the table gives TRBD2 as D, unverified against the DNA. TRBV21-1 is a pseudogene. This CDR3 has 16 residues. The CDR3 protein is CASSKAGGPSTDTQYF. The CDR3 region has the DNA TGTGCCAGCAGCAAAGCGGGAGGGCCAAGCACAGATACGCAGTATTTT.

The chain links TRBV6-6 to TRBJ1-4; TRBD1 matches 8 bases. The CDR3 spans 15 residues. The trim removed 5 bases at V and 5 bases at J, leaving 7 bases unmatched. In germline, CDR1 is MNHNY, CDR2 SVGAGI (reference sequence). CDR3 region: CASSPGQDFNEKLFF. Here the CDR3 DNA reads TGTGCCAGCAGTCCGGGACAGGACTTCAATGAAAAACTGTTTTTT.

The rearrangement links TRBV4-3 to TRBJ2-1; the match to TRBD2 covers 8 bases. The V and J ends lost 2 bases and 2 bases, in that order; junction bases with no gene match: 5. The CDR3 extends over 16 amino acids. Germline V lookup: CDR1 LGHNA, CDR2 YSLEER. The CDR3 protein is CASSQTLAGAYNEQFF. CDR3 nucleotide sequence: TGCGCCAGCAGCCAAACTCTAGCGGGCGCCTACAATGAGCAGTTCTTC.

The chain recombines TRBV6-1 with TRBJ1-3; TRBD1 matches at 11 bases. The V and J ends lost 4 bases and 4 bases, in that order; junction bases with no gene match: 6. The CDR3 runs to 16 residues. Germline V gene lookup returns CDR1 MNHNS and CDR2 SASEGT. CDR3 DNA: TGTGCCAGCAGTGGGACAGGGGGCGCCGGGGGAAACACCATATATTTT. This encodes CASSGTGGAGGNTIYF.

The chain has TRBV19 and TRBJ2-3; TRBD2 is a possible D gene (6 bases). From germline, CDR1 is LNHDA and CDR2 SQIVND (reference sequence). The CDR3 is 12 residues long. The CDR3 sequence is CCWAGPTDTQYF. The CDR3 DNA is TGTTGTTGGGCGGGGCCCACAGATACGCAGTATTTT.

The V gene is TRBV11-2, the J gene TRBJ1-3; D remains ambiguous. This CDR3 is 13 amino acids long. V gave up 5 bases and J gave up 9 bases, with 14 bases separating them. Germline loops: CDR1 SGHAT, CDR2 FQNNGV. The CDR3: CASSPRTRGTIYF. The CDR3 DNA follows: TGTGCCAGCAGCCCTAGGACCCGGGGCACCATATATTTT.

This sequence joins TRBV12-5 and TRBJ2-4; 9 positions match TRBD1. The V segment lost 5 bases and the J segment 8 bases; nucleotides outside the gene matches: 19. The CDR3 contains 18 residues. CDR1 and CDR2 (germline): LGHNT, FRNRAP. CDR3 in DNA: TGTGCTAGTGGTAGGACGAGCCGGGACAGGGAAGCTTCTGACATTCAGTACTTC. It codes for CASGRTSRDREASDIQYF.

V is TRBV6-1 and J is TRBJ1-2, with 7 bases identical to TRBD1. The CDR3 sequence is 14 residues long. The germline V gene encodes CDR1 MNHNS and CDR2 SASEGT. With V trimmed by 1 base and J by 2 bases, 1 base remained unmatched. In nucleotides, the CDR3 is TGTGCCAGCAGTGAAGGGGGACAGAACTATGGCTACACCTTC. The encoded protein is CASSEGGQNYGYTF.

CDR3 amino acids: CASSPRRTSGPYNEQFF. The CDR3 region has the DNA TGTGCCAGCAGCCCCCGACGGACTAGCGGACCCTACAATGAGCAGTTCTTC. The V call is TRBV4-2, the J call TRBJ2-1; 10 nucleotides match TRBD2. CDR3 length: 17 residues. The trim removed 4 bases at V and 2 bases at J, leaving 8 bases unmatched. In germline, CDR1 is LGHNA, CDR2 YNFKEQ.

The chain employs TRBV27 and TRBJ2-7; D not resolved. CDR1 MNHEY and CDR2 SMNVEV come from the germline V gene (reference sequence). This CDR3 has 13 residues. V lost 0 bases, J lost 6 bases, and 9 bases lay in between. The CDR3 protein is CASSLSTSVEQYF. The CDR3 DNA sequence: TGTGCCAGCAGTTTATCTACGAGTGTCGAGCAGTACTTC.

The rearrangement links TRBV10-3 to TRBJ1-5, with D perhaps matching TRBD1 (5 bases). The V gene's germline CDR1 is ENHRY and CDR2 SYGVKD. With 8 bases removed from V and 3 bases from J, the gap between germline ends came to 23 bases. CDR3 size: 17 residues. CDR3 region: CAIGSGEDTAFNQPQHF. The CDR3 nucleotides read TGTGCCATCGGCAGTGGGGAGGACACAGCATTCAATCAGCCCCAGCATTTT.

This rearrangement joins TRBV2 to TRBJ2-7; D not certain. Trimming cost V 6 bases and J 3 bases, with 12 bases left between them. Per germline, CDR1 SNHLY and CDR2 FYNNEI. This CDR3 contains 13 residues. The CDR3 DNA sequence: TGTGCCAGCAGGAAGCAGGAAGACTACGAGCAGTACTTC. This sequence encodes CASRKQEDYEQYF.

CDR3 amino acids: CAFYRGRYPGEQYF. The CDR3 DNA is TGTGCCTTCTACCGGGGGAGATATCCAGGGGAGCAGTACTTC. The rearrangement links TRBV30 to TRBJ2-7, with a weak D call TRBD2 (6 bases). Germline values: CDR1 GTSNPN, CDR2 SVGIG (reference sequence). The CDR3 covers 14 residues. Trimming stripped 7 bases from V and 7 bases from J, with 23 bases between.

The CDR3 region has the DNA TGTGCCAGCAGTCCGGCGACAGGGGGCGGCTACACCTTC. This codes for CASSPATGGGYTF. The V and J genes are TRBV28 and TRBJ1-2; 10 bases agree with TRBD1. With 5 bases clipped from V and 8 bases from J, the junction kept 5 bases outside the gene matches. Germline CDR1 and CDR2: MDHEN and SYDVKM. The CDR3 runs to 13 residues.

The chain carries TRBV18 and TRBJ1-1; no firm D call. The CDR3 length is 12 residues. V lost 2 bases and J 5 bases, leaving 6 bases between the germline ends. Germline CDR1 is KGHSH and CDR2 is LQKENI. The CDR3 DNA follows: TGTGCCAGCTCACCATCGGGGACTGAAGCTTTCTTT. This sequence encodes CASSPSGTEAFF.

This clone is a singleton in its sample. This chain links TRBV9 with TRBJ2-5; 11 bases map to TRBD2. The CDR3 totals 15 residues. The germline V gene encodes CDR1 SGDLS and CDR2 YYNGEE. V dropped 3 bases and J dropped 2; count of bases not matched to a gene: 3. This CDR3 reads CASSGVAGGQETQYF. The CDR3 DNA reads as TGTGCCAGCAGCGGGGTAGCGGGAGGGCAAGAGACCCAGTACTTC.

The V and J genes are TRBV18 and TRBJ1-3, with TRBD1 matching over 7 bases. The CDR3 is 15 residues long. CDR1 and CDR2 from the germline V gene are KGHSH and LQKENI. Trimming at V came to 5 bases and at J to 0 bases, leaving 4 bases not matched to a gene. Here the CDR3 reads CASSSQGSSGNTIYF. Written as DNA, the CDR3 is TGTGCCAGCTCATCACAGGGGTCCTCTGGAAACACCATATATTTT. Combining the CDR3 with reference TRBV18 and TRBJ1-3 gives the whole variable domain NAGVMQNPRHLVRRRGQEARLRCSPMKGHSHVYWYRQLPEEGLKFMVYLQKENIIDESGMPKERFSAEFPKEGPSILRIQQVVRGDSAAYFCASSSQGSSGNTIYFGEGSWLTVV.

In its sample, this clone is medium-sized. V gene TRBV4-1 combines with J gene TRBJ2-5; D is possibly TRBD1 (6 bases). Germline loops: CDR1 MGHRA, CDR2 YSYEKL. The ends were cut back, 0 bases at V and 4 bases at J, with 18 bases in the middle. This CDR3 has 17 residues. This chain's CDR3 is CASSQDSGALDTETQYF. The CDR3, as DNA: TGCGCCAGCAGCCAAGATTCAGGGGCCCTAGACACAGAGACCCAGTACTTC.

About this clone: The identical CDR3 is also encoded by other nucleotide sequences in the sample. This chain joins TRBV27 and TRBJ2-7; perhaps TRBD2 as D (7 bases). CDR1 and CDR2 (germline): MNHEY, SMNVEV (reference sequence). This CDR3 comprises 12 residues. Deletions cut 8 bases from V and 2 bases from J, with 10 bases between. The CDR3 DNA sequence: TGTGCCAGCCGGGGGGCGACCTACGAGCAGTACTTC. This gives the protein CASRGATYEQYF.

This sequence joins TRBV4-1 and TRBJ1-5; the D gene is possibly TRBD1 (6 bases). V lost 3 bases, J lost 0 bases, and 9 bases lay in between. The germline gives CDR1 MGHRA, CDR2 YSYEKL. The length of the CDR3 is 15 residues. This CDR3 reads CASSHRGGSNQPQHF. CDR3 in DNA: TGCGCCAGCAGCCACAGGGGCGGTAGCAATCAGCCCCAGCATTTT.

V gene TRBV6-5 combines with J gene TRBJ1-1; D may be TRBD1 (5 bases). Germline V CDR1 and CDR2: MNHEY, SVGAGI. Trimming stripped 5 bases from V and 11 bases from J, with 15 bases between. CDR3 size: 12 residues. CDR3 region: CASSPPGGWAFF. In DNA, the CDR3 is TGTGCCAGCAGTCCACCGGGGGGGTGGGCTTTCTTT.

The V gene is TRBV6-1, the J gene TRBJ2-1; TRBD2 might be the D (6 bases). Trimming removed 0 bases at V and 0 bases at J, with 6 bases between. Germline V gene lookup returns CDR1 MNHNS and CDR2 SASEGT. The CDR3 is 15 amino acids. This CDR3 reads CASSEAGGSYNEQFF. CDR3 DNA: TGTGCCAGCAGTGAAGCGGGAGGCTCCTACAATGAGCAGTTCTTC.

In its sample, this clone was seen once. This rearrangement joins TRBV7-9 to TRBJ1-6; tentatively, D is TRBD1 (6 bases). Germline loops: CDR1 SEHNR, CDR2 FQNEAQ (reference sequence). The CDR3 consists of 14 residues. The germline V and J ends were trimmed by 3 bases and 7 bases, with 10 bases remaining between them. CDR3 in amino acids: CASSFTGTNSPLHF. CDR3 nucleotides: TGTGCCAGCAGCTTCACAGGGACGAATTCACCCCTCCACTTT. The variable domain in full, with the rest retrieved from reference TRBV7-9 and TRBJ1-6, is DTGVSQNPRHKITKRGQNVTFRCDPISEHNRLYWYRQTLGQGPEFLTYFQNEAQLEKSRLLSDRFSAERPKGSFSTLEIQRTEQGDSAMYLCASSFTGTNSPLHFGNGTRLTVT.